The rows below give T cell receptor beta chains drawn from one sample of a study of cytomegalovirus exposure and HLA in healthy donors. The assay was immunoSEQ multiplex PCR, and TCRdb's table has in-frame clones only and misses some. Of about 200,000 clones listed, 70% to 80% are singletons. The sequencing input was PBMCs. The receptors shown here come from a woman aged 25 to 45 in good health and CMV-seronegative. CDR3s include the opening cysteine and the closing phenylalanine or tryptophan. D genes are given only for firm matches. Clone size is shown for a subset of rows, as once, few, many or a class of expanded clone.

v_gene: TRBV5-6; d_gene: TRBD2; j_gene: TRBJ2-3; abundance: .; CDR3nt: TGTGCCAGCAGCTTGATGGTAGCGGGTGCAGATACGCAGTATTTT; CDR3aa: CASSLMVAGADTQYF
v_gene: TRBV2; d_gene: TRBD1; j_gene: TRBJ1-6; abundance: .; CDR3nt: TGTGCCAGCAGTGAGCCTCCCCCAGAACCGGGACAGACCAATAGGCCCCTCCACTTT; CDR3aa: CASSEPPPEPGQTNRPLHF
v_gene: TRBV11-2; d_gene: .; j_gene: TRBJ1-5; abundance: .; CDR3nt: TGTGCCAGCAGTGCTACGCCAGGGTTGGGCAATCAGCCCCAGCATTTT; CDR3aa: CASSATPGLGNQPQHF
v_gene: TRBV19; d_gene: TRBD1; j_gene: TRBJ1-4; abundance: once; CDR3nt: TGTGCCAGTAGTCCTACCGGGACAGGGTATGAAAAACTGTTTTTT; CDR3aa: CASSPTGTGYEKLFF
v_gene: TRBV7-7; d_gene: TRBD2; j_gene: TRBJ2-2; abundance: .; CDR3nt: TGTGCCAGCAGCCCGACGACTAGCGGGAGGCTAACCGGGGAGCTGTTTTTT; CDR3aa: CASSPTTSGRLTGELFF
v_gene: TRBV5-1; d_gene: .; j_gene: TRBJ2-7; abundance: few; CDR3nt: TGCGCCAGCAGCTTGCGGGGGTTGGCTCTCTACGAGCAGTACTTC; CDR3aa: CASSLRGLALYEQYF
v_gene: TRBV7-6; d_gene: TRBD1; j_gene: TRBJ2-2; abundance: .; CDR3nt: TGTGCCAGCAGCCAAGGGACAGTCTCCACCGTCGGGGAGCTGTTTTTT; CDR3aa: CASSQGTVSTVGELFF
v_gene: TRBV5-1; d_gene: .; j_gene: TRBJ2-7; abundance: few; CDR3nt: TGCGCCAGCAGCTTGGCCTTGCGGGGCTACGAGCAGTACTTC; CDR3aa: CASSLALRGYEQYF
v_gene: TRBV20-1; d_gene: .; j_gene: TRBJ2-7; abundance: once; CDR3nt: TGCAGTGCCCCTAACTACGAGCAGTACTTC; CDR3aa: CSAPNYEQYF
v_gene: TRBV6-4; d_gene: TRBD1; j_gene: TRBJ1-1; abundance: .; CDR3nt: TGTGCCAGCAGAGAACAGGGGACGAACACTGAAGCTTTCTTT; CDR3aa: CASREQGTNTEAFF
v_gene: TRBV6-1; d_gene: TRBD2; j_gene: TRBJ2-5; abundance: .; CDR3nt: TGTGCCAGCAGCGGACTAGCGGCTCAAGAGACCCAGTACTTC; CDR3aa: CASSGLAAQETQYF
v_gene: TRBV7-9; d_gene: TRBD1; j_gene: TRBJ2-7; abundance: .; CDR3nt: TGTGCCAGCAGCTCCACCGGGACAGTCCCCTACGAGCAGTACTTC; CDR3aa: CASSSTGTVPYEQYF
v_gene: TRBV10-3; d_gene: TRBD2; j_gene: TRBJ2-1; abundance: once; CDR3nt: TGTGCCATCAGTGAGTCCCTGGGAGGGCCCTCCAATGAGCAGTTCTTC; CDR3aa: CAISESLGGPSNEQFF
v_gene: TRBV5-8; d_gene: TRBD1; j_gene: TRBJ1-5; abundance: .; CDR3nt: TGTGCCAGCAGCCTTGGGACAGGGCCCCATCAGCCCCAGCATTTT; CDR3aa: CASSLGTGPHQPQHF
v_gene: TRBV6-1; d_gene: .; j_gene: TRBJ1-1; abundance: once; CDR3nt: TGTGCCAGCAGTTCCACCCGCGGGTACACTGAAGCTTTCTTT; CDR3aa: CASSSTRGYTEAFF
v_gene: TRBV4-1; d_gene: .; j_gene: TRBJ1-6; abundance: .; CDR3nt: TGCGCCAGCAGCCAATACTCCCCGGACAGTAATTCACCCCTCCACTTT; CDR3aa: CASSQYSPDSNSPLHF
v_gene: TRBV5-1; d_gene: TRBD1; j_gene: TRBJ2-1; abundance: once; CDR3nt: TGCGCCAGCAGCCACTCGGGACAGGAGTACAATGAGCAGTTCTTC; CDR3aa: CASSHSGQEYNEQFF
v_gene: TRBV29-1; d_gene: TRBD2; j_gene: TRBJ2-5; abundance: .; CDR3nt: TGCAGCGTTGAAGATAGAGGGCTAGCGGGACTCCTCCACCAAGAGACCCAGTACTTC; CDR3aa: CSVEDRGLAGLLHQETQYF
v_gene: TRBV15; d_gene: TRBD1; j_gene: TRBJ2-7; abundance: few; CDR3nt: TGTGCCACCAGCAGAGTGGGACAGGTATCCTACGAGCAGTACTTC; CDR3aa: CATSRVGQVSYEQYF
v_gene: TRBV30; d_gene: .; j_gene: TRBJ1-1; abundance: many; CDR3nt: TGTGCCTGGACAAATGGAGGGGTTAAGAACACTGAAGCTTTCTTT; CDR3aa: CAWTNGGVKNTEAFF
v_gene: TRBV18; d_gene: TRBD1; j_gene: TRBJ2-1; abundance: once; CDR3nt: TGTGCCAGCTCACTTAGGGACAGATCGGTCAAATCCTACAATGAGCAGTTCTTC; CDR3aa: CASSLRDRSVKSYNEQFF
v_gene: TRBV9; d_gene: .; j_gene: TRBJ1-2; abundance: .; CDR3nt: TGTGCCAGCAGCAAAGAGAACCTACGAGGAGGCTACACCTTC; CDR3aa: CASSKENLRGGYTF
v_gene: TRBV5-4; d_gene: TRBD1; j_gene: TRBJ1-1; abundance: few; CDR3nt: TGTGCCAGCAGCTTGGCCGGCGGGACAGGCCGGTTTCGGGACACTGAAGCTTTCTTT; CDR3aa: CASSLAGGTGRFRDTEAFF
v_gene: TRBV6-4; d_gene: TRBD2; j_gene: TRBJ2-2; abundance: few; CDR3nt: TGTGCCAGCAGTGAAGGGACTAGCACCGGGGAGCTGTTTTTT; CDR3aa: CASSEGTSTGELFF
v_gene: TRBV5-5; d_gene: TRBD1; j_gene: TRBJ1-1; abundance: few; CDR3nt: TGTGCCAGCAGCTTGGAGGGGACAGGGGGAGGCATGAACACTGAAGCTTTCTTT; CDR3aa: CASSLEGTGGGMNTEAFF
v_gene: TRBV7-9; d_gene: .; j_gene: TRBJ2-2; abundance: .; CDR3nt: TGTGCCAGCAGTGTAACCGGGGAGCTGTTTTTT; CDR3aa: CASSVTGELFF
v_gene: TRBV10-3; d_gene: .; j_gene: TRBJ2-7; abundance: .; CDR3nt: TGTGCCATCAGTGAGAGGAGAGGGGGGGATTCGCCCGAGCAGTACTTC; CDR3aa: CAISERRGGDSPEQYF
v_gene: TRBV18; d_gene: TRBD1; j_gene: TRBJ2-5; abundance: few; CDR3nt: TGTGCCAGCTCACCTGGACAGGGCAGTCCAACCTGGGAGACCCAGTACTTC; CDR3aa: CASSPGQGSPTWETQYF
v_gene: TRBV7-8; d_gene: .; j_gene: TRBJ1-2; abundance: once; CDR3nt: TGTGCCAGCAGCTTAACCTCTCCAGGGCCAGGGACATATGGCTACACCTTC; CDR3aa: CASSLTSPGPGTYGYTF
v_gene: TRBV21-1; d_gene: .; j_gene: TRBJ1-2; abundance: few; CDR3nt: TGTGCCAGCAGCACCCCGTCGGGCTACACCTTC; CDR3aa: CASSTPSGYTF
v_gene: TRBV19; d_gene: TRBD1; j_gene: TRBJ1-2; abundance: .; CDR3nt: TGTGCCAGTAACCTGGCTGGGTGGGACAGGGACCTTTATGGCTACCCCTTC; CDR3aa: CASNLAGWDRDLYGYPF
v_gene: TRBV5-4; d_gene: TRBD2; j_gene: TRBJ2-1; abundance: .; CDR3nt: TGTGCCAGCAGCCAGGGACTAGCGGAGTACAATGAGCAGTTCTTC; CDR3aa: CASSQGLAEYNEQFF
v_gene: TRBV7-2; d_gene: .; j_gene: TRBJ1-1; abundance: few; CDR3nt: TGTGCCAGCAGCACGATCCGTGGGCGGAACACTGAAGCTTTCTTT; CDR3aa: CASSTIRGRNTEAFF
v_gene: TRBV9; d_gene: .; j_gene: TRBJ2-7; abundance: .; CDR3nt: TGTGCCAGCAGCGTAACAGGATCCCCGGACTACGAGCAGTACTTC; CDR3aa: CASSVTGSPDYEQYF
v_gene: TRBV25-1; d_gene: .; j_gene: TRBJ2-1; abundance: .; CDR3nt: TGTGCCAGCAGTGAGCAGGTCTACAATGAGCAGTTCTTC; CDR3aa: CASSEQVYNEQFF
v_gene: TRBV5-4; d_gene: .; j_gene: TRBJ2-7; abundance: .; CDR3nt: TGTGCCAGCAGCTTTGGGAGCTACGAGCAGTACTTC; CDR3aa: CASSFGSYEQYF